This record covers a single T cell receptor (beta chain). Its antigen is as yet unknown. From germline, CDR1 is MDHEN and CDR2 SYDVKM. V lost 4 bases, J lost 5 bases, and 7 bases stayed unmatched. The CDR3 sequence is 14 residues long. The sample comes from a study of cytomegalovirus exposure and HLA in healthy donors. Overall study: Among the roughly 400 genotyped donors, less than 85% were placed in the Caucasian-associated ancestry cluster. Study results and limitations: Earlier findings revealed that most TCR beta V segments proved productive either about 90% or about 30% of the time. With DRB1 most and HLA-C fewest, TCR association rates differed between HLA loci in a later analysis.

It was with 60 Vbeta and 13 Jbeta primers that the PCR ran. TCRdb keeps only in-frame clones here, not all; method: immunoSEQ multiplex PCR. The table has about 250,000 clones, about nine tenths seen once. Sequenced: PBMCs. This clonotype was sampled from a girl aged 2-10 years in good health and CMV-seronegative. This chain uses TRBV28 with TRBJ1-2, with 7 bases that match TRBD1. In nucleotides, the CDR3 is TGTGCCAGCAGTTCGTACTGGGACAGATATGGCTACACCTTC. This sequence encodes CASSSYWDRYGYTF.